The clone carrying this T cell receptor beta chain was detected many times. Its antigen is unidentified. The CDR3 is made up of 14 amino acids. J lost 2 bases, V lost 5 bases, and 5 bases had no gene match. Germline V gene sequence: CDR1 SNHLY, CDR2 FYNNEI. These data originate in a study of T cells in Graves' hyperthyroidism and ophthalmopathy. Study-wide points: In simple terms, a model built on 13 V-J features told ophthalmopathy apart from stable hyperthyroidism. The model foresaw ophthalmopathy a median around 6 months prior to onset.

An absence of ophthalmopathy progression within 18 months meant stable Graves' hyperthyroidism. Exclusions: uncontrolled infection, other autoimmune disease, pregnancy, lactation. What was amplified from RNA transcripts were TCR beta CDR3 regions. Using the HTBI primer set, a first-round RT-PCR was run on the TCR CDR3. From the multiplex PCR reads, TCRdb called clonotypes with MiXCR, one entry per CDR3 protein. The profile covers hundreds of thousands of distinct CDR3 sequences, with 14% appearing a single time and more than 8.5% taken by the ten largest. V usage is TRBV2 and J usage is TRBJ2-7; 8 bases line up with TRBD1. This receptor was obtained from a woman aged 18-29 years with Graves' hyperthyroidism. The sequenced sample was blood. CDR3 in amino acids: CASSLTGEAYEQYF. CDR3 nucleotide sequence: TGTGCCAGCAGTTTGACAGGGGAAGCCTACGAGCAGTACTTC.